This T cell receptor beta chain was sequenced in a study of blood T cell repertoires in COVID-19. Across the whole study: Collection of acute and convalescent COVID-19 samples took place in the United States, Italy and Spain.

Profiled with immunoSEQ multiplex PCR; TCRdb holds only in-frame clones, not every one. The sample yields some 150,000 clones, approximately 85% seen once. The CDR3 runs 12 residues. The V end was cut by 4 bases, the J end by 7 bases, with 10 bases between. CDR1 KGHSH and CDR2 LQKENI come from the germline V gene. Material for sequencing was peripheral blood. The source is a man aged 35-49 years with acute or convalescent COVID-19. The V gene is TRBV18, the J gene TRBJ1-1; unclear D gene. The CDR3 sequence: CASSRQDLEAFF. The DNA of the CDR3 is TGTGCCAGCTCACGCCAGGATCTTGAAGCTTTCTTT.